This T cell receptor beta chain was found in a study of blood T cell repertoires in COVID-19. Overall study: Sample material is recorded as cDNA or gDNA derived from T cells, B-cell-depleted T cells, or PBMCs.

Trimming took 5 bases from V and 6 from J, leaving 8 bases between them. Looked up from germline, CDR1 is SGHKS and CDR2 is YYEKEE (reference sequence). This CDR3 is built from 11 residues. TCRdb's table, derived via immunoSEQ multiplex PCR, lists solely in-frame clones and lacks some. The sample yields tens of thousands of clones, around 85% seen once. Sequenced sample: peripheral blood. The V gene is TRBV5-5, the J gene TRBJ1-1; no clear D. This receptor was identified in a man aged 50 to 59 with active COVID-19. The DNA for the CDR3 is TGTGCCAGCAGGATGGTAGCTGAAGCTTTCTTT. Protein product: CASRMVAEAFF.